Listed below are T cell receptor beta chains from one sample, sequenced in a study of cytomegalovirus exposure and HLA in healthy donors. TCRdb's copy holds only in-frame clones and misses some; the assay was immunoSEQ multiplex PCR. The sample has approximately 150,000 clones; about 80% are singletons. The sequencing sample was made of PBMCs. These receptors originate from a man aged 18 to 35 in good health and CMV-seropositive. Each CDR3 is given with its conserved first and last residue. Each record gives: CDR3 DNA, CDR3 protein, J gene, D gene, V gene, clone size. D genes are given only for firm matches. Not all rows give a size; the values are once, few, many and, for expanded clones, a class.

CDR3nt: TGTGCCAGCAGTGGAGACAGGGGACCGAACTATGGCTACACCTTC
CDR3aa: CASSGDRGPNYGYTF
j_gene: TRBJ1-2
d_gene: TRBD1
v_gene: TRBV6-1
abundance: NA

CDR3nt: TGTGCCAGCAGCTTAGATCTTAGGACTAGTTATTCCACAGATACGCAGTATTTT
CDR3aa: CASSLDLRTSYSTDTQYF
j_gene: TRBJ2-3
d_gene: TRBD2
v_gene: TRBV7-2
abundance: NA

CDR3nt: TGTGCCAGCAGCTCCGGACTAGCGGGTTCCTACGAGCAGTACTTC
CDR3aa: CASSSGLAGSYEQYF
j_gene: TRBJ2-7
d_gene: TRBD2
v_gene: TRBV13
abundance: NA

CDR3nt: TGTGCCAGCAGTTATAGTCAGGGAAGGGGTTCCTACGAGCAGTACTTC
CDR3aa: CASSYSQGRGSYEQYF
j_gene: TRBJ2-7
d_gene: NA
v_gene: TRBV6-5
abundance: few

CDR3nt: TGTGCCAGCAGCTTTAGTAGTGAGACCCAGTACTTC
CDR3aa: CASSFSSETQYF
j_gene: TRBJ2-5
d_gene: NA
v_gene: TRBV7-6
abundance: NA

CDR3nt: TGCGCCAGCAGCCAAGATACTAGCGGGGGGACCGGACGCTACGAGCAGTACTTC
CDR3aa: CASSQDTSGGTGRYEQYF
j_gene: TRBJ2-7
d_gene: TRBD2
v_gene: TRBV4-1
abundance: NA

CDR3nt: TGTGCCAGCTTCAGCCTCGAATCGGGTTCACCCCTCCACTTT
CDR3aa: CASFSLESGSPLHF
j_gene: TRBJ1-6
d_gene: NA
v_gene: TRBV6-4
abundance: NA

CDR3nt: TGTGCCAGCAGCTTAGGGGGAGCTGTCTTCACAGATACGCAGTATTTT
CDR3aa: CASSLGGAVFTDTQYF
j_gene: TRBJ2-3
d_gene: NA
v_gene: TRBV11-2
abundance: NA

CDR3nt: TGTGCCAGCAGCCAAGATCGCGGGACGGTCGAGCAGTACTTC
CDR3aa: CASSQDRGTVEQYF
j_gene: TRBJ2-7
d_gene: NA
v_gene: TRBV4-2
abundance: NA

CDR3nt: TGTGCCAGCAGTCCCCTGGGACAGGGTCCCTATGGCTACACCTTC
CDR3aa: CASSPLGQGPYGYTF
j_gene: TRBJ1-2
d_gene: TRBD1
v_gene: TRBV6-5
abundance: NA

CDR3nt: TGTGCCAGCAGCCCTTTGGGGGCCCTGACCGCTTTCTTT
CDR3aa: CASSPLGALTAFF
j_gene: TRBJ1-1
d_gene: NA
v_gene: TRBV14
abundance: NA

CDR3nt: TGCAGCGTTGTTCGGTACGGCGGGGATGTTGGAGAGACCCAGTACTTC
CDR3aa: CSVVRYGGDVGETQYF
j_gene: TRBJ2-5
d_gene: NA
v_gene: TRBV29-1
abundance: NA

CDR3nt: TGTGCCAGCAGCCAAGATCTCGGGCTAGCGGGAGTGGATACGCAGTATTTT
CDR3aa: CASSQDLGLAGVDTQYF
j_gene: TRBJ2-3
d_gene: TRBD2
v_gene: TRBV14
abundance: NA

CDR3nt: TGTGCCAGCAGCCAACCGGGCGGGTATGGCTACACCTTC
CDR3aa: CASSQPGGYGYTF
j_gene: TRBJ1-2
d_gene: NA
v_gene: TRBV7-3
abundance: NA

CDR3nt: TGTGCCAGCAGTTTTAAGAAGACTAGGATAGATGAGCAGTTCTTC
CDR3aa: CASSFKKTRIDEQFF
j_gene: TRBJ2-1
d_gene: NA
v_gene: TRBV6-6
abundance: NA

CDR3nt: TGTGCCAGCGAAAGTATGAACAGGGGGCTAGGTGAAAAACTGTTTTTT
CDR3aa: CASESMNRGLGEKLFF
j_gene: TRBJ1-4
d_gene: TRBD1
v_gene: TRBV25-1
abundance: once

CDR3nt: TGTGCCAGCAGCCCGACAGGGCGGACTGAAGCTTTCTTT
CDR3aa: CASSPTGRTEAFF
j_gene: TRBJ1-1
d_gene: TRBD1
v_gene: TRBV7-9
abundance: NA

CDR3nt: TGCGCCAGCTCAGTCCCCAAGCGGAGGGATGGAAACACCATATATTTT
CDR3aa: CASSVPKRRDGNTIYF
j_gene: TRBJ1-3
d_gene: NA
v_gene: TRBV23-1
abundance: NA

CDR3nt: TGTGCCAGCAGGTGGGACAGGGGGAACACTGAAGCTTTCTTT
CDR3aa: CASRWDRGNTEAFF
j_gene: TRBJ1-1
d_gene: TRBD1
v_gene: TRBV2
abundance: NA

CDR3nt: TGTGCCAGCAGCGGCCAACTTAGAGTAGGGGTCAACAATGAGCAGTTCTTC
CDR3aa: CASSGQLRVGVNNEQFF
j_gene: TRBJ2-1
d_gene: NA
v_gene: TRBV9
abundance: NA

CDR3nt: TGTGCCAGCACCGTACGGGAGTCGTATGGCTACACCTTC
CDR3aa: CASTVRESYGYTF
j_gene: TRBJ1-2
d_gene: NA
v_gene: TRBV5-4
abundance: NA

CDR3nt: TGTGCCTGGTCACATGGGGCCCGGGGAGGTCGCACTGAAGCTTTCTTT
CDR3aa: CAWSHGARGGRTEAFF
j_gene: TRBJ1-1
d_gene: NA
v_gene: TRBV30
abundance: NA

CDR3nt: TGTGCCAGCACAGCACAGAGCTCCTACGAGCAGTACTTC
CDR3aa: CASTAQSSYEQYF
j_gene: TRBJ2-7
d_gene: NA
v_gene: TRBV6-1
abundance: NA

CDR3nt: TGTGCCAGTAGTATCGGACCCCTAGCGGGATGGACCAATGAGCAGTTCTTC
CDR3aa: CASSIGPLAGWTNEQFF
j_gene: TRBJ2-1
d_gene: TRBD2
v_gene: TRBV19
abundance: NA

CDR3nt: TGCGCCAGCAGCCAAGATTTTCCAGGGTACACAGATACGCAGTATTTT
CDR3aa: CASSQDFPGYTDTQYF
j_gene: TRBJ2-3
d_gene: NA
v_gene: TRBV4-1
abundance: NA

CDR3nt: TGTGCCAGCAGAGGGACAGCGTCACCCCTCCACTTT
CDR3aa: CASRGTASPLHF
j_gene: TRBJ1-6
d_gene: TRBD1
v_gene: TRBV2
abundance: NA

CDR3nt: TGTGCCAGCAGCTCCTCTGGAGGGAACACCGGGGAGCTGTTTTTT
CDR3aa: CASSSSGGNTGELFF
j_gene: TRBJ2-2
d_gene: NA
v_gene: TRBV7-9
abundance: NA

CDR3nt: TGTGCCAGCAGCTTAGACGCCAGGTCACCCCTCCACTTT
CDR3aa: CASSLDARSPLHF
j_gene: TRBJ1-6
d_gene: NA
v_gene: TRBV7-9
abundance: NA

CDR3nt: TGTGCCAGCAGTTACGGCGGGAGGTTCACAGATACGCAGTATTTT
CDR3aa: CASSYGGRFTDTQYF
j_gene: TRBJ2-3
d_gene: TRBD2
v_gene: TRBV6-5
abundance: NA

CDR3nt: TGCGCCAGCAGCCAAGTGGGGCCGGAGCAGCCCCAGCATTTT
CDR3aa: CASSQVGPEQPQHF
j_gene: TRBJ1-5
d_gene: NA
v_gene: TRBV5-4
abundance: few

CDR3nt: TGTGCTAGTGGTATAGATCTGCTAGCCAAAAACATTCAGTACTTC
CDR3aa: CASGIDLLAKNIQYF
j_gene: TRBJ2-4
d_gene: NA
v_gene: TRBV12-5
abundance: once

CDR3nt: TGTGCCAGCAGTGCGGGGAGGGCAGATACGCAGTATTTT
CDR3aa: CASSAGRADTQYF
j_gene: TRBJ2-3
d_gene: TRBD2
v_gene: TRBV27
abundance: NA

CDR3nt: TGTGCCAGCAGCTCGGGCGGGACGCAGTATTTT
CDR3aa: CASSSGGTQYF
j_gene: TRBJ2-3
d_gene: NA
v_gene: TRBV7-8
abundance: NA

CDR3nt: TGTGCCAGCAGCAAGGGGCGAGATTTCTCTGGGGCCAACGTCCTGACTTTC
CDR3aa: CASSKGRDFSGANVLTF
j_gene: TRBJ2-6
d_gene: NA
v_gene: TRBV7-9
abundance: NA

CDR3nt: TGTGCCAGCACCCCCGGGACAGACAGTTCACCCCTCCACTTT
CDR3aa: CASTPGTDSSPLHF
j_gene: TRBJ1-6
d_gene: TRBD1
v_gene: TRBV6-5
abundance: NA

CDR3nt: TGTGCCAGCAGCTTAGCCGCTAGCGGGGGGGGCCCAGATACGCAGTATTTT
CDR3aa: CASSLAASGGGPDTQYF
j_gene: TRBJ2-3
d_gene: TRBD2
v_gene: TRBV7-3
abundance: once

CDR3nt: TGTGCCAGCAGTCCCCGACAGGGGGCTTACGAGCAGTACTTC
CDR3aa: CASSPRQGAYEQYF
j_gene: TRBJ2-7
d_gene: TRBD1
v_gene: TRBV27
abundance: NA

CDR3nt: TGTGCCAGCAATGGGGATAGCGGGGGGGCCGGTACGCAGTATTTT
CDR3aa: CASNGDSGGAGTQYF
j_gene: TRBJ2-3
d_gene: TRBD2
v_gene: TRBV6-6
abundance: NA